This TCR beta chain is from a study of shared clonotypes between healthy human individuals. Assay: immunoSEQ multiplex PCR; the TCRdb copy retains only in-frame clones and omits some. Of 2,100,000 or so clones listed, approximately 95% are singletons. This CDR3 is built from 13 residues. CDR1 is GTSNPN and CDR2 is SVGIG in the germline V gene (reference sequence). Trimming left V 0 bases short and J 2 bases short, with 8 bases between. Concerning this clone: The same CDR3 is also encoded by other DNA sequences in this sample.

The TCR sequence derives from a man younger than 35 in good health. This chain links TRBV30 with TRBJ2-7; unclear D gene. Material for sequencing was naive CD4+ T cells sorted from blood. The subset: CD45RA+ positively selected. Here the CDR3 DNA reads TGTGCCTGGAGTGTAAGAGCAACCTACGAGCAGTACTTC. This sequence encodes CAWSVRATYEQYF.